Shown below are 5 T cell receptor beta chains from a single sample sequenced in a study of B cell selection in AIRE deficiency. Regulatory T cells were sorted as CD4+CD25hiCD127low/negative. Sequenced by immunoSEQ multiplex PCR; TCRdb stores in-frame clones only, minus some. In the table there are roughly 18,000 clones, about 92% of which are singletons. Material: CD4+CD25+ Tregs sorted from PBMCs. These receptors came from a human donor in good health.

The chain combines TRBV9 with TRBJ2-1, with TRBD2 matching 7 bases. Per germline, CDR1 SGDLS and CDR2 YYNGEE. This CDR3 comprises 15 residues. V lost 4 bases and J lost 7; bases outside the gene matches: 11. The CDR3 spells CASSSQAGIGNEQFF. For the CDR3, the DNA is TGTGCCAGCAGCAGCCAAGCGGGAATCGGGAATGAGCAGTTCTTC.

In this sample, this clone turned up a few times. The chain combines TRBV28 with TRBJ1-2; weak D call: TRBD1 (6 bases). Trimming shortened V by 8 bases and J by 1 base, and 11 bases separated the two germline ends. The CDR3 has 13 amino acids. Germline V gives CDR1 MDHEN, CDR2 SYDVKM. Here the CDR3 reads CASRDTDNYGYTF. Written as DNA, the CDR3 is TGTGCCAGCCGGGACACCGATAACTATGGCTACACCTTC.

This chain connects TRBV18 to TRBJ1-5; 10 positions agree with TRBD1. The CDR3 is made up of 17 amino acids. Germline V CDR1 and CDR2: KGHSH, LQKENI. The V and J ends lost 3 bases and 4 bases, in that order; junction bases with no gene match: 9. This chain's CDR3 is CASSPHPTGQGNQPQHF. In DNA form, the CDR3 reads TGTGCCAGCTCACCTCATCCTACGGGACAGGGGAATCAGCCCCAGCATTTT.

The gene calls are TRBV5-6 and TRBJ2-2; D is perhaps TRBD2 (5 bases). CDR3 length: 16 amino acids. In germline, CDR1 is SGHDT, CDR2 YYEEEE. The ends were cut back, 5 bases at V and 4 bases at J, with 18 bases in the middle. CDR3 sequence: CASSLMGSYITGELFF. The CDR3, as DNA: TGTGCCAGCAGTCTGATGGGGAGTTATATCACCGGGGAGCTGTTTTTT.

The genes are TRBV2 and TRBJ1-5, with D tentatively TRBD1 (5 bases). The V end lost 6 bases, the J end lost 8 bases, and 23 bases lay between the germline ends. This CDR3 comprises 16 residues. Germline CDR1 SNHLY, CDR2 FYNNEI. The DNA of the CDR3 is TGTGCCAGCAGAAAAGATCATGGGGGGGGTGGGGAGCCCCAGCATTTT. The encoded protein is CASRKDHGGGGEPQHF.